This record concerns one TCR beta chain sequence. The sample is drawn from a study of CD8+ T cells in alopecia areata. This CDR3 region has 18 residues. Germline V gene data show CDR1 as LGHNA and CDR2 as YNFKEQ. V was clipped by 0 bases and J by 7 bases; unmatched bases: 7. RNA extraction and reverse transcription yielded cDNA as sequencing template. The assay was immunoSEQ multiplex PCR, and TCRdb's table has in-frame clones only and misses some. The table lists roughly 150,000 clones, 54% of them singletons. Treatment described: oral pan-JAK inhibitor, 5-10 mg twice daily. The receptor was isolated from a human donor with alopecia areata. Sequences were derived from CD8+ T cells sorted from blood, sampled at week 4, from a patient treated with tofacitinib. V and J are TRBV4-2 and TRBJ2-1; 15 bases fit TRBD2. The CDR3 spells CASSQDLGLAGGFNEQFF. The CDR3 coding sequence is TGTGCCAGCAGCCAAGATTTGGGACTAGCGGGGGGCTTTAATGAGCAGTTCTTC.